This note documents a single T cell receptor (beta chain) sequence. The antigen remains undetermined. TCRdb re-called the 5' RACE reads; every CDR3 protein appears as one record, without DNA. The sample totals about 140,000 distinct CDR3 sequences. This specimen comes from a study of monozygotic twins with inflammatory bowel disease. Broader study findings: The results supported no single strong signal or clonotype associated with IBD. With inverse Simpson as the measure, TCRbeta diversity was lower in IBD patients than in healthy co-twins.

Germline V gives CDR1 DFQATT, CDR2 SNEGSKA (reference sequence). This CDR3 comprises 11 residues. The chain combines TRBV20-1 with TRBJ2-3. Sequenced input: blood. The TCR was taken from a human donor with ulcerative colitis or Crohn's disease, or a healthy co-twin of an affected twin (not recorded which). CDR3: CSAEYSDTQYF.